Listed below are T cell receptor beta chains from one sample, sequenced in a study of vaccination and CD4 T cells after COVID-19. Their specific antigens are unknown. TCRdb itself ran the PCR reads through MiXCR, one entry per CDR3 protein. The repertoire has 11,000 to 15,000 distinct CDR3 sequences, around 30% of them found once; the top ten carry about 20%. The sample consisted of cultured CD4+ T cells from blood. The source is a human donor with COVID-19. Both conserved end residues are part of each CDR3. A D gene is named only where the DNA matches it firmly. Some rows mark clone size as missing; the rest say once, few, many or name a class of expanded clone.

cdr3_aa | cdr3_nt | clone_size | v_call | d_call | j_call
CASSPGTGFYQETQYF | TGTGCCAGTAGCCCAGGGACAGGGTTTTACCAAGAGACCCAGTACTTC | . | TRBV19 | TRBD1 | TRBJ2-5
CASKTGEYEQYF | TGTGCCAGCAAGACAGGGGAGTACGAGCAGTACTTC | . | TRBV2 | TRBD1 | TRBJ2-7
CASSLGLAGGSSSYNEQFF | TGTGCCAGCAGCTTAGGACTAGCGGGGGGATCAAGCTCCTACAATGAGCAGTTCTTC | . | TRBV7-9 | TRBD2 | TRBJ2-1
CASSSRGKQPQHF | TGTGCCAGCAGTTCGAGGGGCAAGCAGCCCCAGCATTTT | few | TRBV6-5 | . | TRBJ1-5
CASSPLTDTDTQYF | TGTGCCAGCAGCCCCCTGACAGACACAGATACGCAGTATTTT | few | TRBV14 | . | TRBJ2-3
CSARDLSGGFNEQFF | TGCAGTGCTAGAGATCTCAGCGGGGGGTTTAATGAGCAGTTCTTC | . | TRBV20-1 | TRBD2 | TRBJ2-1
CASSGAGYYEQYF | TGCGCCAGCAGTGGGGCAGGGTACTACGAGCAGTACTTC | . | TRBV10-1 | . | TRBJ2-7
CSASRSEGRGLDTGELFF | TGCAGTGCTAGCAGGTCGGAGGGCAGGGGGCTGGACACCGGGGAGCTGTTTTTT | . | TRBV20-1 | TRBD1 | TRBJ2-2
CASSGYRQGASGANVLTF | TGTGCCAGCAGTGGATACCGACAGGGGGCCTCTGGGGCCAACGTCCTGACTTTC | . | TRBV6-1 | TRBD1 | TRBJ2-6
CASSYTAGAGANVLTF | TGTGCCAGCAGTTACACCGCAGGGGCTGGGGCCAACGTCCTGACTTTC | . | TRBV6-5 | . | TRBJ2-6
CASSVQGFGEAFF | TGTGCCAGCAGCGTCCAGGGATTCGGTGAAGCTTTCTTT | . | TRBV7-2 | . | TRBJ1-1
CASSTRDAGSDTQYF | TGTGCCAGTAGTACCCGGGACGCTGGATCAGATACGCAGTATTTT | few | TRBV19 | . | TRBJ2-3
CASSFGNKNPTDTQYF | TGTGCCAGCAGCTTTGGGAATAAAAACCCCACAGATACGCAGTATTTT | . | TRBV11-2 | . | TRBJ2-3
CSASRLAGGYSYNEQFF | TGCAGTGCTAGTCGTCTAGCGGGGGGGTACTCCTACAATGAGCAGTTCTTC | few | TRBV20-1 | TRBD2 | TRBJ2-1
CASKDSGLPRGYGYTF | TGTGCCAGCAAGGACTCCGGTTTACCGAGGGGCTATGGCTACACCTTC | . | TRBV19 | . | TRBJ1-2
CASRRGDRGPNEKLFF | TGTGCCAGCAGACGAGGAGACAGGGGGCCGAATGAAAAACTGTTTTTT | few | TRBV7-9 | TRBD1 | TRBJ1-4
CASSDGDIVNYGYTF | TGTGCCAGCAGTGATGGGGATATAGTCAACTATGGCTACACCTTC | . | TRBV6-1 | . | TRBJ1-2
CASSLLGGPQFF | TGTGCTAGCAGCTTATTAGGGGGGCCGCAGTTCTTC | . | TRBV7-7 | . | TRBJ2-1
CASSYLAGGEQFF | TGTGCCAGCAGTTACTTGGCAGGGGGAGAGCAGTTCTTC | . | TRBV6-2/TRBV6-3 | TRBD1 | TRBJ2-1
CASSLVGGGSGANVLTF | TGTGCCAGCAGCTTAGTCGGAGGGGGTTCTGGGGCCAACGTCCTGACTTTC | few | TRBV7-6 | . | TRBJ2-6
CASSLGVSGVTGELFF | TGCGCCAGCAGCTTGGGCGTTAGCGGGGTCACCGGGGAGCTGTTTTTT | . | TRBV5-1 | TRBD2 | TRBJ2-2
CSARAGMDYGYTF | TGCAGTGCTAGAGCGGGGATGGACTATGGCTACACCTTC | few | TRBV20-1 | . | TRBJ1-2
CASRFTDTQYF | TGTGCCAGTAGGTTTACAGATACGCAGTATTTT | few | TRBV19 | . | TRBJ2-3
CASSTDIARTDTQYF | TGTGCCAGCAGTACTGATATAGCGCGGACAGATACGCAGTATTTT | few | TRBV27 | . | TRBJ2-3
CASSAWGVNYGYTF | TGTGCCAGCAGCGCTTGGGGAGTTAACTATGGCTACACCTTC | . | TRBV5-6 | . | TRBJ1-2
CASSLGLAALEQYF | TGCGCCAGCAGCTTGGGACTAGCGGCCTTAGAGCAGTACTTC | . | TRBV5-1 | TRBD2 | TRBJ2-7
CASSLEGRGWETQYF | TGTGCCAGCAGCTTGGAAGGGCGGGGCTGGGAGACCCAGTACTTC | . | TRBV5-8 | . | TRBJ2-5
CASSQDTAEKNTEAFF | TGCGCCAGCAGCCAAGATACGGCGGAGAAGAACACTGAAGCTTTCTTT | few | TRBV4-3 | . | TRBJ1-1
CASSPLGDRGSFF | TGTGCCAGCAGTCCCCTAGGGGACAGGGGGTCTTTCTTT | few | TRBV2 | TRBD1 | TRBJ1-1
CAIRRDRNEKLFF | TGTGCCATCAGGAGAGACAGGAATGAAAAACTGTTTTTT | . | TRBV10-3 | . | TRBJ1-4
CATSGRAPGMTDTQYF | TGTGCCACCAGCGGGCGGGCCCCCGGGATGACAGATACGCAGTATTTT | few | TRBV15 | . | TRBJ2-3